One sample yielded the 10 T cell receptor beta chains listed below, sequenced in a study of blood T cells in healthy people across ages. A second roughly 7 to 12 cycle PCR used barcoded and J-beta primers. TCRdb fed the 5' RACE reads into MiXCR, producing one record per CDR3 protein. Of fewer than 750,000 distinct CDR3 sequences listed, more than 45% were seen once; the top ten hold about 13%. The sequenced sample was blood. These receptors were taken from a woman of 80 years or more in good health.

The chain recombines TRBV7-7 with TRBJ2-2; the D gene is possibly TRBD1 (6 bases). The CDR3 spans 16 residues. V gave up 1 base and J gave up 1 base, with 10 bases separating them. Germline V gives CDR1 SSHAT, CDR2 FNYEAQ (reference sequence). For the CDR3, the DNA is TGTGCCAGCAGCTTAGGCCGGACAGTGAACACCGGGGAGCTGTTTTTT. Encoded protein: CASSLGRTVNTGELFF.

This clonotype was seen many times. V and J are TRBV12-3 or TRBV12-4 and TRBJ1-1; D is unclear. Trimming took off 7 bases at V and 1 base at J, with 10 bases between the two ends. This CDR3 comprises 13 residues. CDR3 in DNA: TGTGCCAGCAACCTAGGAGGGAACACTGAAGCTTTCTTT. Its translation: CASNLGGNTEAFF.

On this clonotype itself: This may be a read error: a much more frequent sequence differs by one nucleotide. CDR3 in DNA: TGTGCCGGCAGCCCGGACAGGGTGAAACAGCCCCAGCATTTT. Translated, it gives CAGSPDRVKQPQHF. The V and J genes are TRBV4-2 and TRBJ1-5, with 8 bases identical to TRBD1. Per the germline V gene, CDR1 is LGHNA and CDR2 is YNFKEQ. The CDR3 extends over 14 amino acids.

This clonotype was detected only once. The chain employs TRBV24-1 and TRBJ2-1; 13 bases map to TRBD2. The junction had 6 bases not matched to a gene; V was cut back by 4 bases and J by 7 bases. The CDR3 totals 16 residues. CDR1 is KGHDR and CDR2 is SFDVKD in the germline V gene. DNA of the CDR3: TGTGCCACCAGTGACTGGACTAGCGGGAGCCGAAATGAGCAGTTCTTC. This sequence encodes CATSDWTSGSRNEQFF.

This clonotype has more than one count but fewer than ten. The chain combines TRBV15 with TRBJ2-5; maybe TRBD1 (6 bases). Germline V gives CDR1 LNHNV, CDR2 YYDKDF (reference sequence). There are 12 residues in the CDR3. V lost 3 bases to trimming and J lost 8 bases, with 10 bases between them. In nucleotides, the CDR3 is TGTGCCACCAGCAGCAACAGGGCCACCCAGTACTTC. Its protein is CATSSNRATQYF.

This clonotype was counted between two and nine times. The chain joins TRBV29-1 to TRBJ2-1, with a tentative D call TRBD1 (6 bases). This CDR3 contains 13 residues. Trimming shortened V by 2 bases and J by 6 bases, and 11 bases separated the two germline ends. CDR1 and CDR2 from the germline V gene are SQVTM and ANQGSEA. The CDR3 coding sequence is TGCAGCGTTGAAAGGACCAGGGGCAATGAGCAGTTCTTC. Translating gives CSVERTRGNEQFF.

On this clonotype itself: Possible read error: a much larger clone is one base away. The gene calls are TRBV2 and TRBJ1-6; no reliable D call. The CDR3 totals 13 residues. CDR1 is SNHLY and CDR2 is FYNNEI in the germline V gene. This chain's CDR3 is CTSGASYNSPLHF. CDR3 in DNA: TGTACCAGCGGTGCAAGCTATAATTCACCCCTCCACTTT.

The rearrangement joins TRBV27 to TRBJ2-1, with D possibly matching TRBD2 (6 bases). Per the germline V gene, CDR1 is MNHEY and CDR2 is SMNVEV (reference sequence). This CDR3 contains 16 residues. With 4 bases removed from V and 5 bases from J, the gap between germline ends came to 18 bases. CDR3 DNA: TGTGCCAGCAGTTCCCTCGAATGGCGGGGCCACAATGAGCAGTTCTTC. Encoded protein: CASSSLEWRGHNEQFF.

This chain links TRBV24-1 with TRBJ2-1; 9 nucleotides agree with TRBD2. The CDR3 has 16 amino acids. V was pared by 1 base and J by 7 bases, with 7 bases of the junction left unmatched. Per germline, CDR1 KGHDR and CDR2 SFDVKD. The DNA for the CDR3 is TGTGCCACCAGTGATTTATCTAGCGGGGTGTCGAATGAGCAGTTCTTC. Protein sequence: CATSDLSSGVSNEQFF.

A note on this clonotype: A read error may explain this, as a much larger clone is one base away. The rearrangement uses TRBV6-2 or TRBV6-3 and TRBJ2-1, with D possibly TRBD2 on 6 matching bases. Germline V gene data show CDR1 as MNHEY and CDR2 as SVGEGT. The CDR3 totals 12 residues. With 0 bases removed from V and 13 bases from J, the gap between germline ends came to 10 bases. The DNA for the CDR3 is TGTGCCAGCAGTTACTCGGGAGGCGTCCAGTTCTTC. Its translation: CASSYSGGVQFF.